This T cell receptor (beta chain) was identified during a study of CD8+CD57+ T cells in acquired aplastic anemia. About the research overall: Across the sorted CD4+ and CD8+ cells, DNA amounts averaged approximately 3 ug. The study, taken as a whole, reports: Patients and controls had CD8+ Simpson's diversity values that were not significantly distinct. Patients and controls turned out to have approximately 29 CD8+ CDR3 sequences in common.

TCR beta VDJ and CDR3 profiles were obtained from a genomic DNA template. In TCRdb, the reads were re-called with MiXCR into one record per CDR3 protein. The repertoire holds some 180,000 distinct CDR3 sequences, with around 63% as singletons. This clonotype was observed a single time. Its antigen is as yet unknown. Flow cytometry had shown expanded CD8+CD57+ cells in the patients chosen for sequencing. The V gene lost 6 bases and the J gene lost 4 bases, with 10 bases spanning the gap. Germline V CDR1 and CDR2: SQVTM, ANQGSEA. This CDR3 spans 11 amino acids. The TCR comes from a human donor with aplastic anemia. Source material: sorted CD4+, CD8+, or CD8+CD57+ T cells (not recorded which) from PBMCs. The chain employs TRBV29-1 and TRBJ2-7, with a tentative D call TRBD2 (6 bases). In nucleotides, the CDR3 is TGCAGCGTATTCCGGGAGTACGAGCAGTACTTC. As protein: CSVFREYEQYF.